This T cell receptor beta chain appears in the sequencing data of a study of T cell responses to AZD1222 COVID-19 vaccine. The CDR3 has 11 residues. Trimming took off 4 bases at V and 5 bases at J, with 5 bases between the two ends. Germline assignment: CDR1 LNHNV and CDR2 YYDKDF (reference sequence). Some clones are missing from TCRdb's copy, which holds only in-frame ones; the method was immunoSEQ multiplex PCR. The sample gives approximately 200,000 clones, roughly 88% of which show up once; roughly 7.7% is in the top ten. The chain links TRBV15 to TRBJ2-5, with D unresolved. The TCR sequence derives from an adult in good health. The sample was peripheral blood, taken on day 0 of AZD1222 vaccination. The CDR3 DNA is TGTGCCACCAGCATTGGGGAGACCCAGTACTTC. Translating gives CATSIGETQYF.